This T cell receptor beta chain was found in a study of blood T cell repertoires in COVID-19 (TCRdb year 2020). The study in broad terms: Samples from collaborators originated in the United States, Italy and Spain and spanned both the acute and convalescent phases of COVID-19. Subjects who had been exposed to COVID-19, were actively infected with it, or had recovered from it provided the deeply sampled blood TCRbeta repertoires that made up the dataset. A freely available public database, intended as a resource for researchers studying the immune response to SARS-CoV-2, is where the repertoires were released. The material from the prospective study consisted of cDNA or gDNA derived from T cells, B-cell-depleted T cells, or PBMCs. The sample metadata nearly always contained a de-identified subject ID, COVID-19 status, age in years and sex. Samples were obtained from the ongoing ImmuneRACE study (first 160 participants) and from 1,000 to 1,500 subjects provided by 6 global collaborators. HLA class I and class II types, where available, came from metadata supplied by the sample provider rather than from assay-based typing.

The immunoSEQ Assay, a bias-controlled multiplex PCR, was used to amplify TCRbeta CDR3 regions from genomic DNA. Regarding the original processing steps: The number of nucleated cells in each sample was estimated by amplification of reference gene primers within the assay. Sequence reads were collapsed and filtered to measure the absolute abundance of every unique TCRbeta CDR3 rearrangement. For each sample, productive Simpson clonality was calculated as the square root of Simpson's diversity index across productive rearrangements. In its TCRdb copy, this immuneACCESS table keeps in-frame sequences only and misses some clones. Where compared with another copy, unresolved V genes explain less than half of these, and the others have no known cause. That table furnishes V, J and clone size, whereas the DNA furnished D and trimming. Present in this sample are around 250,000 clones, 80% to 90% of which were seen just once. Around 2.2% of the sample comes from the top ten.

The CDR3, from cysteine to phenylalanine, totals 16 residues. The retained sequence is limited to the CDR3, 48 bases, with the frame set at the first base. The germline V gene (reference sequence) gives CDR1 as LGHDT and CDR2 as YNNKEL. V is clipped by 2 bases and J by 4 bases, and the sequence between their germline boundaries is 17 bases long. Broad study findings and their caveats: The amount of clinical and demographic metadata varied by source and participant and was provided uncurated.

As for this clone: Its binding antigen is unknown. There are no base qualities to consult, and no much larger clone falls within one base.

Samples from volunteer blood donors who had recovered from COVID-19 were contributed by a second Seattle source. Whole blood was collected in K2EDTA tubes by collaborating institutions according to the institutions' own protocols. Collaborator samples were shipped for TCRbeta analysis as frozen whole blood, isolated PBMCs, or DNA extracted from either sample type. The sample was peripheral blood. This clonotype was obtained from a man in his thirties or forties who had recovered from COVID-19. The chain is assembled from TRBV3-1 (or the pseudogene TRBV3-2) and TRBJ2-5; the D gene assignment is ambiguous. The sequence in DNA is TGTGCCAGCAGCCAACCCTCATTGAACCCTAGAGAGACCCAGTACTTC. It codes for CASSQPSLNPRETQYF.